The 10 T cell receptor beta chains given below trace back to one sample, sequenced in a study of cytomegalovirus exposure and HLA in healthy donors. With 60 Vbeta and 13 Jbeta primers, the PCR was carried out. Method: immunoSEQ multiplex PCR; TCRdb's copy keeps in-frame clones and lacks some. The table records 100,000 to 150,000 clones, around 80% of them present only once. The specimen was PBMCs. Receptors were obtained from a woman between 18 and 30 years old in good health and CMV-seropositive.

The V and J genes are TRBV28 and TRBJ1-3; D remains ambiguous. The germline V gene has CDR1 MDHEN and CDR2 SYDVKM. The V end lost 3 bases, the J end lost 0 bases, and 12 bases lay between the germline ends. CDR3 length equals 16 residues. The CDR3 bases are TGTGCCAGCAGTTTTGTGTCAGCGAACTCTGGAAACACCATATATTTT. Translation: CASSFVSANSGNTIYF. Full variable domain (outside the CDR3, taken from reference TRBV28 and TRBJ1-3): DVKVTQSSRYLVKRTGEKVFLECVQDMDHENMFWYRQDPGLGLRLIYFSYDVKMKEKGDIPEGYSVSREKKERFSLILESASTNQTSMYLCASSFVSANSGNTIYFGEGSWLTVV.

The J gene is TRBJ2-3, the V gene TRBV28; D may be TRBD1 (5 bases). Trimming stripped 2 bases from V and 2 bases from J, with 8 bases between. Germline assignment: CDR1 MDHEN and CDR2 SYDVKM. This CDR3 is built from 14 residues. The CDR3 region is CASSLVRATDTQYF. The CDR3 DNA reads TGTGCCAGCAGTTTAGTCAGGGCCACAGATACGCAGTATTTT.

V usage is TRBV7-9 and J usage is TRBJ2-1, with D possibly matching TRBD1 (5 bases). CDR3 length: 14 amino acids. CDR1 is SEHNR and CDR2 is FQNEAQ in the germline V gene (reference sequence). Trimming took 5 bases from V and 9 from J, leaving 17 bases between them. CDR3 nucleotides: TGTGCCAGCAGCGCTCCCTTGACGGACACTGAGCAGTTCTTC. Residues: CASSAPLTDTEQFF.

This chain uses TRBV29-1 with TRBJ2-4, with D perhaps matching TRBD1 (6 bases). The ends were cut back, 3 bases at V and 9 bases at J, with 15 bases in the middle. Per germline, CDR1 SQVTM and CDR2 ANQGSEA. The length of the CDR3 is 13 residues. CDR3 sequence: CSVDPGDEGIQYF. The CDR3 DNA reads as TGCAGCGTTGATCCAGGGGATGAAGGCATTCAGTACTTC.

The rearrangement uses TRBV7-6 and TRBJ2-1, with 8 bases that match TRBD1. The CDR3 sequence is 16 residues long. CDR1 is SGHVS, CDR2 FNYEAQ, per germline. V gave up 5 bases and J gave up 3 bases; unmatched junction bases: 9. The CDR3 loop is CASSPLTGTGYNEQFF. The CDR3 DNA sequence: TGTGCCAGCAGCCCATTGACAGGGACAGGCTACAATGAGCAGTTCTTC.

V usage is TRBV5-4 and J usage is TRBJ1-2; TRBD1 is a possible D gene (5 bases). CDR3 length equals 14 residues. Trimming took off 0 bases at V and 4 bases at J, with 10 bases between the two ends. CDR1 and CDR2 from the germline V gene are SGHNT and YYREEE (reference sequence). Here the CDR3 reads CASSLDQGGYGYTF. For the CDR3, the DNA is TGTGCCAGCAGCTTGGACCAGGGTGGCTATGGCTACACCTTC.

This clone was seen only once. This chain links TRBV7-8 with TRBJ2-5; 7 bases are shared with TRBD1. This CDR3 comprises 14 residues. Germline values: CDR1 SGHVS, CDR2 FQNEAQ. Trimming at V came to 5 bases and at J to 1 base, leaving 4 bases not matched to a gene. The CDR3 loop is CASSGRGLQETQYF. CDR3 in DNA: TGTGCCAGCAGCGGAAGGGGGCTCCAAGAGACCCAGTACTTC.

This rearrangement joins TRBV9 to TRBJ1-5; no firm D call. The length of the CDR3 is 13 residues. The V gene lost 0 bases and the J gene lost 4 bases, with 5 bases spanning the gap. The germline gives CDR1 SGDLS, CDR2 YYNGEE. The CDR3 sequence is CASSVGENQPQHF. CDR3 in DNA: TGTGCCAGCAGCGTAGGGGAGAATCAGCCCCAGCATTTT.

The chain is built from TRBV13 and TRBJ2-2; 9 positions agree with TRBD2. Trimming removed 5 bases from V and 2 bases from J; junction bases left unmatched: 3. The germline V gene encodes CDR1 PRHDT and CDR2 FYEKMQ (reference sequence). CDR3 length equals 15 residues. CDR3 sequence: CASSPAGGNTGELFF. The CDR3 nucleotides are TGTGCCAGCAGCCCAGCGGGGGGAAACACCGGGGAGCTGTTTTTT.

The rearrangement joins TRBV4-1 to TRBJ2-7; 8 bases agree with TRBD1. V lost 2 bases and J lost 0; bases outside the gene matches: 3. The CDR3 runs 15 residues. Germline V CDR1 and CDR2: MGHRA, YSYEKL. CDR3 loop: CASSQLGQGSYEQYF. The CDR3 DNA is TGCGCCAGCAGCCAACTAGGACAGGGCTCCTACGAGCAGTACTTC.